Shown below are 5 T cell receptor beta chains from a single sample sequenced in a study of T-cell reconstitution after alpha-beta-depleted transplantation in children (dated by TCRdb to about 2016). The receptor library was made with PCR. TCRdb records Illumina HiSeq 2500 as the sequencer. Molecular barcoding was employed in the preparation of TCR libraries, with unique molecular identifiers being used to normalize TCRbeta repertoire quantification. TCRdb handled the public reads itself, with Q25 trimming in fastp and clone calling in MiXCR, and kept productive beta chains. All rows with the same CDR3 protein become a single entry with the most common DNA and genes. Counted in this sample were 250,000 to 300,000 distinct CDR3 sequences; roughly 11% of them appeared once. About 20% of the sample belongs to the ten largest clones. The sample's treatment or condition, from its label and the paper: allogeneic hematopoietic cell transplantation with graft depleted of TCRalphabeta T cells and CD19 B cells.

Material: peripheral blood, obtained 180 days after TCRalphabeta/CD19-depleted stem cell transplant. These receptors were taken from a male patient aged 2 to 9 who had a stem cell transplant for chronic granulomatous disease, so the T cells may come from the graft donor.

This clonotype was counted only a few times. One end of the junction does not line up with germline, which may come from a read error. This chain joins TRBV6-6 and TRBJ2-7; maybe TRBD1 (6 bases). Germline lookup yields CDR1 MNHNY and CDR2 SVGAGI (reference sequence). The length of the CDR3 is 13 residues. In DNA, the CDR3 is TGTGCCAGCAGTTACGGACAGAACTACGAGCAGTGCTTC. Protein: CASSYGQNYEQCF.

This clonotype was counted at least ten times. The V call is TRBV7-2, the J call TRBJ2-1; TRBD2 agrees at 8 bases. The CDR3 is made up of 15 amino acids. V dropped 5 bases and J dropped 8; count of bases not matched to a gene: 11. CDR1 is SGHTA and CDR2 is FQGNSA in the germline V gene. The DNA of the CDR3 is TGTGCCAGCAGCCGTTCGGGAGGGCCCGGGGATGAGCAGTTCTTC. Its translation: CASSRSGGPGDEQFF.

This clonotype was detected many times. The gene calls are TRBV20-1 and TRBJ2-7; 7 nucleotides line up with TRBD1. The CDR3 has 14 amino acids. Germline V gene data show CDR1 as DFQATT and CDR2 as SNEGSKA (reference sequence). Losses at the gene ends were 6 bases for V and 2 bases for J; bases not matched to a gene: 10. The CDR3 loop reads CSADPLTGTYEQYF. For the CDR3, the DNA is TGCAGTGCCGATCCACTGACAGGGACCTACGAGCAGTACTTC.

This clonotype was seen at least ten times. CDR3 sequence (DNA): TGTGCCAGCAGCTCCCAGCGGGCGAAAAATGAGCAGTTCTTC. Amino acids: CASSSQRAKNEQFF. This chain connects TRBV7-2 to TRBJ2-1, with a possible D match to TRBD2 (6 bases). The V gene lost 4 bases and the J gene lost 7 bases, with 14 bases spanning the gap. Looked up from germline, CDR1 is SGHTA and CDR2 is FQGNSA. The CDR3 runs to 14 residues.

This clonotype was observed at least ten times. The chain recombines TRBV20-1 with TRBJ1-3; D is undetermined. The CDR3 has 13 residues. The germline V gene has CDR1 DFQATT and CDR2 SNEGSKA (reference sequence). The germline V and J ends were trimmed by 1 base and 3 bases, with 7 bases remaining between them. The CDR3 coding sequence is TGCAGTGCTAGAGTGGGCGGTGGAAACACCATATATTTT. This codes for CSARVGGGNTIYF.